One sample yielded the 30 T cell receptor beta chains listed below, sequenced in a study of PD-1 blockade in classical Hodgkin lymphoma. Repertoires were generated with immunoSEQ multiplex PCR, while TCRdb's copy carries only in-frame clones and drops some. This sample has around 43,000 clones; around 90% occur once, and the top ten carry under 5%. Time point here: newly diagnosed, previously untreated cHL patient sample. The sample consisted of peripheral blood mononuclear cells (PBMCs). Source of these receptors: a human donor with classical Hodgkin lymphoma.

This rearrangement joins TRBV4-2 to TRBJ2-2; 15 bases fit TRBD2. Germline V lookup: CDR1 LGHNA, CDR2 YNFKEQ. CDR3 size: 18 residues. V trimming: 0 bases; J trimming: 4 bases; junction bases outside the gene matches: 3. The CDR3, as DNA: TGTGCCAGCAGCCAAGACTGGACTAGCGGGAGGGTCACCGGGGAGCTGTTTTTT. Its protein is CASSQDWTSGRVTGELFF.

The V gene is TRBV5-1, the J gene TRBJ2-2; D not certain. The CDR3 consists of 14 residues. The V end was cut by 1 base, the J end by 0 bases, with 4 bases between. Germline CDR1 SGHRS, CDR2 YFSETQ. CDR3 amino acids: CASSLLANTGELFF. CDR3 bases: TGCGCCAGCAGCTTGCTTGCGAACACCGGGGAGCTGTTTTTT. The full variable domain, its missing parts supplied by reference TRBV5-1 and TRBJ2-2, is KAGVTQTPRYLIKTRGQQVTLSCSPISGHRSVSWYQQTPGQGLQFLFEYFSETQRNKGNFPGRFSGRQFSNSRSEMNVSTLELGDSALYLCASSLLANTGELFFGEGSRLTVL.

V gene TRBV5-1 combines with J gene TRBJ2-4; D not certain. The CDR3 has 17 amino acids. Germline-derived CDR1 and CDR2 are SGHRS and YFSETQ. The ends were cut back, 1 base at V and 0 bases at J, with 14 bases in the middle. This CDR3 is CASSLTYPASAKNIQYF. The CDR3 nucleotides are TGCGCCAGCAGCTTGACTTACCCCGCCTCAGCCAAAAACATTCAGTACTTC.

The chain has TRBV27 and TRBJ1-2, with a weak D call TRBD1 (5 bases). This CDR3 is built from 13 residues. Germline values: CDR1 MNHEY, CDR2 SMNVEV (reference sequence). With 5 bases removed from V and 1 base from J, the gap between germline ends came to 8 bases. DNA for the CDR3: TGTGCCAGCAGTCCGCAGGGTAACTATGGCTACACCTTC. As protein: CASSPQGNYGYTF.

The chain joins TRBV7-8 to TRBJ2-7; the D gene is possibly TRBD1 (5 bases). CDR1 SGHVS and CDR2 FQNEAQ come from the germline V gene. This CDR3 is 18 amino acids long. Trimming pared 6 bases from V and 3 bases from J, leaving 27 bases between. The CDR3 DNA reads as TGTGCCAGCAGAAGTCGCGCGCGTGGGGCAGGGATTAACTACGAGCAGTACGTC. This encodes CASRSRARGAGINYEQYV.

The chain employs TRBV13 and TRBJ2-1; TRBD2 is a possible D gene (5 bases). This CDR3 comprises 15 residues. The germline V gene encodes CDR1 PRHDT and CDR2 FYEKMQ (reference sequence). V lost 6 bases and J lost 4, with 16 bases in between. CDR3 sequence (DNA): TGTGCCAGCAGGGAGGAACTAAGCACTTACAATGAGCAGTTCTTC. It translates to CASREELSTYNEQFF.

The rearrangement uses TRBV6-5 and TRBJ2-3; no reliable D call. Looked up from germline, CDR1 is MNHEY and CDR2 is SVGAGI. The length of the CDR3 is 14 residues. Trimming cost V 6 bases and J 7 bases, with 17 bases left between them. CDR3 loop: CASSLTPHRYTQYF. CDR3 in DNA: TGTGCCAGCAGCCTGACGCCCCACCGATATACGCAGTATTTT.

This clone was seen only once. CDR3 in amino acids: CATTSSSYNEQFF. The CDR3 DNA reads as TGTGCCACAACTAGTTCCTCCTACAATGAGCAGTTCTTC. The chain has TRBV7-9 and TRBJ2-1; D possibly corresponds to TRBD2 (5 bases). The germline V gene has CDR1 SEHNR and CDR2 FQNEAQ (reference sequence). The CDR3 loop spans 13 amino acids. V was pared by 10 bases and J by 0 bases, with 10 bases between.

There are a few counts of this clone. This chain connects TRBV28 to TRBJ2-3; 7 positions agree with TRBD1. The CDR3 runs to 14 residues. Per the germline V gene, CDR1 is MDHEN and CDR2 is SYDVKM. The ends lost 5 bases at V and 6 bases at J; junction bases unmatched: 8. The CDR3 protein is CASSGTGVRDTQYF. CDR3 bases: TGTGCCAGCAGTGGAACAGGGGTAAGGGATACGCAGTATTTT. Together with reference TRBV28 and TRBJ2-3, the CDR3 gives the full variable domain: DVKVTQSSRYLVKRTGEKVFLECVQDMDHENMFWYRQDPGLGLRLIYFSYDVKMKEKGDIPEGYSVSREKKERFSLILESASTNQTSMYLCASSGTGVRDTQYFGPGTRLTVL.

The V gene is TRBV6-5, the J gene TRBJ1-1; 7 bases line up with TRBD1. Germline CDR1 reads MNHEY; CDR2 reads SVGAGI. J was trimmed by 0 bases and V by 8 bases; bases with no gene match: 3. The CDR3 runs 13 residues. The CDR3 bases are TGTGCCAGCGCGGGACAGATGAACACTGAAGCTTTCTTT. It specifies CASAGQMNTEAFF.

The chain joins TRBV18 to TRBJ2-3; 14 bases are a match to TRBD2. This CDR3 contains 18 residues. Germline V gives CDR1 KGHSH, CDR2 LQKENI. The J segment lost 2 bases and the V segment lost 3 bases, leaving 7 bases of the junction unmatched. Here the CDR3 DNA reads TGTGCCAGCTCACCTCGACTAGCGGGAGGGCCCAACACAGATACGCAGTATTTT. This gives the protein CASSPRLAGGPNTDTQYF.

V and J are TRBV9 and TRBJ2-2; D ambiguous. The CDR3 has 13 residues. Germline CDR1 and CDR2: SGDLS and YYNGEE. The V and J ends lost 3 bases and 8 bases respectively, with 11 bases between them. CDR3 protein: CASSGSPVGELFF. As DNA, the CDR3 is TGTGCCAGCAGCGGGAGCCCCGTGGGGGAGCTGTTTTTT.

The rearrangement joins TRBV6-1 to TRBJ1-2; perhaps TRBD1 as D (6 bases). V dropped 2 bases and J dropped 8 bases, with 18 bases sitting between them. The germline V gene encodes CDR1 MNHNS and CDR2 SASEGT. The CDR3 runs 15 residues. For the CDR3, the DNA is TGTGCCAGCAGTGAACTAACTGGGACATCCGCGGGCTACACCTTC. Its translation: CASSELTGTSAGYTF.

This chain connects TRBV19 to TRBJ1-5; D is undetermined. V was cut by 7 bases and J by 1 base, with 17 bases left in between. From germline, CDR1 is LNHDA and CDR2 SQIVND (reference sequence). The CDR3 covers 16 residues. The CDR3 DNA reads TGTGCCAGTACCAAAGCTGGTGCACGGAGCAATCAGCCCCAGCATTTT. Translated, it gives CASTKAGARSNQPQHF.

This clone was detected once. The chain carries TRBV5-1 and TRBJ1-1, with D perhaps matching TRBD1 (5 bases). Germline-derived CDR1 and CDR2 are SGHRS and YFSETQ. V was cut by 3 bases and J by 1 base, with 10 bases left in between. The CDR3 contains 14 residues. In nucleotides, the CDR3 is TGCGCCAGCAGCTCGGGACGGGCGAACACTGAAGCTTTCTTT. Encoded protein: CASSSGRANTEAFF.

V is TRBV4-1 and J is TRBJ1-5; no reliable D call. The CDR3 is 15 residues long. The germline V and J ends were trimmed by 1 base and 5 bases, with 12 bases remaining between them. CDR1 is MGHRA and CDR2 is YSYEKL in the germline V gene. The CDR3 loop is CASSQVTSAHQPQHF. The DNA for the CDR3 is TGCGCCAGCAGCCAAGTCACAAGTGCCCATCAGCCCCAGCATTTT.

V and J are TRBV29-1 and TRBJ1-2; D unresolved. There are 15 residues in the CDR3. The germline V gene has CDR1 SQVTM and CDR2 ANQGSEA. Trimming stripped 6 bases from V and 1 base from J, with 18 bases between. This CDR3 is CSVEWGEGNNYGYTF. DNA for the CDR3: TGCAGCGTGGAGTGGGGTGAAGGAAATAACTATGGCTACACCTTC.

This rearrangement joins TRBV6-5 to TRBJ2-7, with no clear D. Trimming removed 0 bases at V and 1 base at J, with 13 bases between. Germline loops: CDR1 MNHEY, CDR2 SVGAGI. CDR3 length: 16 amino acids. The CDR3 nucleotides read TGTGCCAGCAGTTACTCGATACCCGCTACATCCTACGAGCAGTACTTC. It translates to CASSYSIPATSYEQYF.

This chain joins TRBV5-1 and TRBJ2-6, with TRBD2 identical over 8 bases. This CDR3 spans 15 amino acids. The V gene end was trimmed by 4 bases and the J gene end by 4 bases; junction bases not matched to a gene: 4. Germline assignment: CDR1 SGHRS and CDR2 YFSETQ. CDR3 DNA sequence: TGCGCCAGCAGCCTTCTAGCGGGCGGGGCCAACGTCCTGACTTTC. Translation: CASSLLAGGANVLTF.

On this clone: Other DNA sequences from this sample encode an identical CDR3 as well. The chain couples TRBV5-1 to TRBJ2-3; 9 nucleotides align to TRBD1. Germline V CDR1 and CDR2: SGHRS, YFSETQ. The CDR3 has 15 amino acids. V trimming: 3 bases; J trimming: 3 bases; junction bases outside the gene matches: 5. The CDR3: CASSSLGQGTDTQYF. In DNA, the CDR3 is TGCGCCAGCAGCTCCCTTGGACAGGGGACAGATACGCAGTATTTT.

This rearrangement joins TRBV6-5 to TRBJ2-7, with TRBD1 matching over 10 bases. The CDR3 runs 15 residues. Unmatched junction bases numbered 9, after V lost 5 bases and J lost 5 bases. Germline-derived CDR1 and CDR2 are MNHEY and SVGAGI. The DNA for the CDR3 is TGTGCCAGCAGTCGTGCCGGGACAGGGGATCACGAGCAGTACGTC. This sequence encodes CASSRAGTGDHEQYV.

The chain uses TRBV18 and TRBJ1-1; D is possibly TRBD1 (5 bases). The CDR3 has 14 amino acids. The germline gives CDR1 KGHSH, CDR2 LQKENI. The V and J ends lost 1 base and 3 bases respectively, with 9 bases between them. As DNA, the CDR3 is TGTGCCAGCTCACCACGCCGGGGGGACACTGAAGCTTTCTTT. Translated, it gives CASSPRRGDTEAFF.

The chain carries TRBV6-1 and TRBJ2-2, with 7 bases matching TRBD1. V lost 4 bases, J lost 4 bases, and 9 bases stayed unmatched. The CDR3 contains 16 residues. Germline values: CDR1 MNHNS, CDR2 SASEGT. The CDR3 DNA reads as TGTGCCAGCAGTGGCCGGGACAGCATTCTCACCGGGGAGCTGTTTTTT. This translates into CASSGRDSILTGELFF.

The chain employs TRBV5-1 and TRBJ2-1; D unclear. V lost 8 bases and J 5 bases, leaving 20 bases between the germline ends. The CDR3 length is 15 residues. Looked up from germline, CDR1 is SGHRS and CDR2 is YFSETQ. CDR3 nucleotides: TGCGCCAGTAAAGACGGGCCTCAGTCGAACAATGAGCAGTTCTTC. Protein product: CASKDGPQSNNEQFF.

Here the CDR3 DNA reads TGTGCCAGCAGAGAAGGACAGGGGGCGCGGGGCTACACCTTC. Translation: CASREGQGARGYTF. The rearrangement links TRBV28 to TRBJ1-2, with 11 bases aligning to TRBD1. V lost 6 bases to trimming and J lost 8 bases; unmatched junction nucleotides: 8. Germline lookup yields CDR1 MDHEN and CDR2 SYDVKM. The CDR3 extends over 14 amino acids.

This chain joins TRBV4-1 and TRBJ1-2; the D is unclear. This CDR3 region has 16 residues. V lost 7 bases, J lost 5 bases, and 23 bases lay in between. Germline V lookup: CDR1 MGHRA, CDR2 YSYEKL. CDR3 bases: TGCGCCAGCAACCCCTCCCCGACGGCTACCTTTTATGGCTACACCTTC. This codes for CASNPSPTATFYGYTF.

This rearrangement joins TRBV7-3 to TRBJ2-1; 7 bases are a match to TRBD2. The V segment lost 2 bases and the J segment 6 bases; nucleotides outside the gene matches: 7. The germline gives CDR1 SGHTA, CDR2 FQGTGA. This CDR3 region has 15 residues. The CDR3 nucleotides are TGTGCCAGCAGCTTATTTGGCGGGGGTTCCAATGAGCAGTTCTTC. Protein product: CASSLFGGGSNEQFF.

V usage is TRBV6-6 and J usage is TRBJ2-7, with TRBD2 identical over 10 bases. After removal of 5 bases from V and 5 bases from J, the junction contained 12 bases not matched to a gene. The CDR3 is 16 residues long. Germline lookup yields CDR1 MNHNY and CDR2 SVGAGI (reference sequence). CDR3 amino acids: CASSTGMQREGHEQYF. The DNA of the CDR3 is TGTGCCAGCAGTACTGGGATGCAGCGGGAGGGCCACGAGCAGTACTTC.

The chain has TRBV18 and TRBJ1-1; D gene unclear. V lost 5 bases and J lost 0, with 10 bases in between. The CDR3 has 14 residues. Germline loops: CDR1 KGHSH, CDR2 LQKENI. The CDR3 DNA reads TGTGCCAGCTCAAGTCCCGGCCTGAACACTGAAGCTTTCTTT. This translates into CASSSPGLNTEAFF.

The chain combines TRBV18 with TRBJ1-5; 12 nucleotides align to TRBD1. CDR3 length: 16 residues. The germline V gene encodes CDR1 KGHSH and CDR2 LQKENI. J was trimmed by 6 bases and V by 4 bases; bases with no gene match: 7. In DNA form, the CDR3 reads TGTGCCAGCTCACAACTGGGACAGGGGGCGACTCAGCCCCAGCATTTT. It is translated as CASSQLGQGATQPQHF.